This TCR beta chain is from a study of T cells in Graves' hyperthyroidism and ophthalmopathy. RNA transcripts provided the source from which TCR beta CDR3 regions were amplified. With the HTBI primer set, the TCR CDR3 went through a first round of RT-PCR. TCRdb reanalysed the multiplex PCR reads using MiXCR and keeps one entry per CDR3 protein. Here the sample spans around 390,000 distinct CDR3 sequences, about 14% being singletons. PBMCs were collected from a roughly 9.7 ml volume of fresh peripheral blood. The clonotype was recovered from a woman aged 25 to 39 with Graves' ophthalmopathy. The specimen was blood.

The CDR3 sequence is CASRETGVPYGYTF. CDR3 DNA: TGTGCCAGCAGGGAGACAGGGGTTCCCTATGGCTACACCTTC. The chain joins TRBV28 to TRBJ1-2; 8 bases are shared with TRBD1. CDR1 and CDR2 from the germline V gene are MDHEN and SYDVKM. The J segment lost 4 bases and the V segment lost 6 bases, leaving 7 bases of the junction unmatched. This CDR3 spans 14 amino acids.